This T cell receptor (beta chain) came from a study of T cell responses to AZD1222 COVID-19 vaccine. About the research overall: Recipients boosted at about 4 weeks or about 12 weeks are pooled.

The CDR3 is 16 amino acids. V gave up 0 bases and J gave up 0 bases, with 12 bases separating them. Germline V gives CDR1 LGHNA, CDR2 YSLEER. Findings and limits, study-wide: Just 6 or 7 people given AZD1222 tested seropositive at baseline. It was only after the peak T cell response that any repertoires were sampled.

Notes on this clone: What it binds is unknown.

Only in-frame clones appear in the TCRdb table, and some are missing; sequencing was by immunoSEQ multiplex PCR. Found here are about 110,000 clones, around nine tenths of them singletons; the top ten hold less than 25%. The rearrangement uses TRBV4-3 and TRBJ2-7; unclear D gene. Source: peripheral blood, taken on day 0 of AZD1222 vaccination. The TCR was taken from an adult in good health. The CDR3 coding sequence is TGCGCCAGCAGCCAAGAAGCGTCAGACCCCTCCTACGAGCAGTACTTC. Amino acid sequence: CASSQEASDPSYEQYF.